The rows below give T cell receptor beta chains drawn from one sample of a study of cytomegalovirus exposure and HLA in healthy donors. Assay: immunoSEQ multiplex PCR; the TCRdb copy retains only in-frame clones and omits some. The sample has 150,000 or so clones; about 70% are singletons. Sequencing was carried out using PBMCs. The receptor source for this set is a man between 25 and 39 years old in good health and CMV-seropositive. Each CDR3 is given without its conserved first and last residue.

TRBV7-3	TRBJ2-5	12	ASSLIGLAGPQY
TRBV14	TRBJ2-1	15	ASSQGRGGTSYNEQF
TRBV7-2	TRBJ1-2	13	ASSLARTGGYGYT
TRBV5-1	TRBJ1-5	13	ASRTGTAPNQPQH
TRBV2	TRBJ2-3	10	ASSSGTDTQY
TRBV5-4	TRBJ1-6	13	ASRREGTNNSPLH
TRBV4-1	TRBJ2-3	12	ASSQDQNKDTQY
TRBV27	NA	14	ASSFMGQTVSYEQY
TRBV7-9	TRBJ2-1	13	ASSFGEGSYNEQF
TRBV7-6	TRBJ1-1	12	ASSEQGADTEAF
TRBV21-1	TRBJ1-4	15	ASSKEVWGGVNEKLF
TRBV30	TRBJ2-3	11	AWSRVRTDTQY
TRBV19	TRBJ2-3	14	ASSIWAGSRTDTQY
TRBV28	TRBJ2-7	14	ASSDPTSGSLHEQY
TRBV18	TRBJ1-3	13	ASSPAGDLGNTIY
TRBV14	TRBJ2-5	13	ASSQSGRSGETQY
TRBV7-9	TRBJ1-1	13	ASSAPGQGRTEAF
TRBV5-1	TRBJ1-6	14	ASSRLSGTGDSPLH
TRBV27	TRBJ1-2	16	ASSSIRAGGQKFYGYT
TRBV19	TRBJ2-7	14	ASSIGTRTHSYEQY
TRBV28	TRBJ2-5	12	ASSLPRDQETQY
TRBV5-1	TRBJ1-2	13	ASSEGGTGGRGYT
TRBV7-9	TRBJ2-5	16	ASSLAAPGLAAGETQY
TRBV27	TRBJ1-1	13	ASSLSTGVNTEAF
TRBV19	TRBJ2-1	14	ASRSPRGLGNNEQF
TRBV18	TRBJ2-1	13	ASSPGTSGSHEQF
TRBV7-3	TRBJ2-3	15	ASSLRKTSGSTDTQY
TRBV2	TRBJ2-2	15	ARRGQASDPRSGELF